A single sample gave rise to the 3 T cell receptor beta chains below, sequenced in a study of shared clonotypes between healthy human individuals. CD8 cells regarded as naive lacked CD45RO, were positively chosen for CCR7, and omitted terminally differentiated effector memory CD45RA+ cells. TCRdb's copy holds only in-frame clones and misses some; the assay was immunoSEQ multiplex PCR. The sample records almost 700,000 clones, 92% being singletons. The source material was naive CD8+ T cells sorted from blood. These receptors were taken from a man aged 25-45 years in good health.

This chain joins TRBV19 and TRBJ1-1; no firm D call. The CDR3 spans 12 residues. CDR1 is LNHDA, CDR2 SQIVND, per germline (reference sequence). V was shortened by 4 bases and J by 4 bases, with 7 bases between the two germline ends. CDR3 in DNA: TGTGCCAGTAGTAGGTCAGTCACTGAAGCTTTCTTT. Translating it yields CASSRSVTEAFF.

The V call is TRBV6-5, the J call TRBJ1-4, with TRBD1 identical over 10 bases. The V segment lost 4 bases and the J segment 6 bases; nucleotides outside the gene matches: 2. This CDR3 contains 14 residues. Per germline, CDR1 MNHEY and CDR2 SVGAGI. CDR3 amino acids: CASSSGTGDEKLFF. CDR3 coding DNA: TGTGCCAGCAGTTCCGGGACAGGGGATGAAAAACTGTTTTTT.

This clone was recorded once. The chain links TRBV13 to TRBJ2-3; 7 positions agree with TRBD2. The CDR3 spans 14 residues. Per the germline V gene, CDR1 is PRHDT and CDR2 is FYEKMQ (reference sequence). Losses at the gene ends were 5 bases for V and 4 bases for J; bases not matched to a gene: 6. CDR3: CASSPGGRADTQYF. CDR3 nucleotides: TGTGCCAGCAGCCCCGGGGGGAGGGCAGATACGCAGTATTTT.